Listed below are T cell receptor beta chains from one sample, sequenced in a study of control samples from healthy donors and cancer patients. Sequencing was performed with immunoSEQ multiplex PCR; in TCRdb, only in-frame clones are kept and a portion is missing. The table shows under 75,000 clones, with 85% occurring only once. Sequences were obtained from blood. Receptor source: a man in his forties in good health. Each CDR3 is given with its conserved first and last residue. The D gene is left open where the match is weak. Clone size is not always given. Where it is, it says once, few, many or a class for expanded clones.

v_gene	abundance	j_gene	len	d_gene	CDR3aa	CDR3nt
TRBV10-3	-	TRBJ1-3	15	-	CAIGNLLGSGNTIYF	TGTGCCATCGGAAACTTACTAGGCTCCGGAAACACCATATATTTT
TRBV24-1	-	TRBJ2-1	16	TRBD2	CATSEQLAGRGNEQFF	TGTGCCACCAGTGAGCAACTAGCGGGACGGGGCAATGAGCAGTTCTTC
TRBV9	-	TRBJ2-5	14	-	CASSVVAEQETQYF	TGTGCCAGCAGCGTAGTAGCGGAACAAGAGACCCAGTACTTC
TRBV7-2	-	TRBJ2-2	13	-	CASSLHSTGELFF	TGTGCCAGCAGCTTGCATTCGACCGGGGAGCTGTTTTTT
TRBV7-2	-	TRBJ2-7	16	TRBD2	CASVLPGGTETYEQYF	TGTGCCAGCGTCCTACCGGGGGGGACTGAGACCTACGAGCAGTACTTC
TRBV6-5	few	TRBJ2-7	16	TRBD2	CASSYGSGDTSYEQYF	TGTGCCAGCAGTTACGGTAGCGGGGACACCTCCTACGAGCAGTACTTC
TRBV2	-	TRBJ2-3	14	TRBD2	CASSGTSDSDTQYF	TGTGCCAGCAGTGGGACTAGCGATTCGGATACGCAGTATTTT
TRBV7-8	few	TRBJ2-1	12	-	CASSVSGDEQFF	TGTGCCAGCAGCGTGAGTGGGGATGAGCAGTTCTTC
TRBV7-2	-	TRBJ2-5	14	TRBD2	CASSLAGVQETQYF	TGTGCCAGCAGCCTAGCGGGAGTCCAAGAGACCCAGTACTTC
TRBV9	-	TRBJ2-7	13	-	CASSVGQPAEQYF	TGTGCCAGCAGCGTAGGTCAGCCAGCCGAGCAGTACTTC
TRBV3-1/TRBV3-2	-	TRBJ2-7	15	-	CASSPPEKKSYEQYF	TGTGCCAGCAGCCCCCCTGAGAAGAAATCCTACGAGCAGTACTTC
TRBV9	-	TRBJ2-5	17	-	CASSVGGRGASGETQYF	TGTGCCAGCAGCGTAGGGGGGCGTGGGGCTTCTGGAGAGACCCAGTACTTC
TRBV2	-	TRBJ1-6	13	-	CASSSSYNSPLHF	TGTGCCAGCAGTAGCTCCTATAATTCACCCCTCCACTTT
TRBV7-3	-	TRBJ2-7	12	-	CASSHDGLQQYF	TGTGCCAGCAGCCACGACGGGCTGCAGCAGTACTTC
TRBV2	-	TRBJ1-2	14	-	CASSEVAANYGYTF	TGTGCCAGCAGTGAGGTGGCAGCTAACTATGGCTACACCTTC
TRBV7-3	-	TRBJ1-3	14	-	CASSLAGAGNTIYF	TGTGCCAGCAGCTTAGCGGGAGCTGGAAACACCATATATTTT
TRBV6-2/TRBV6-3	-	TRBJ2-1	16	-	CASTPGLIYSRREQFF	TGTGCCAGCACCCCCGGCTTGATCTACTCCCGGCGGGAGCAGTTCTTC
TRBV20-1	-	TRBJ2-7	11	-	CSAFNRYEQYF	TGCAGTGCTTTTAACAGATACGAGCAGTACTTC
TRBV7-9	few	TRBJ1-2	14	TRBD1	CASSSGQGVYGYTF	TGTGCCAGCAGCTCGGGACAGGGGGTATATGGCTACACCTTC
TRBV7-2	-	TRBJ1-1	15	-	CASSVRTAKDTEAFF	TGTGCCAGCAGCGTTCGGACGGCGAAGGACACTGAAGCTTTCTTT
TRBV7-3	-	TRBJ2-5	14	-	CASSFTGGEGAQYF	TGTGCCAGCAGCTTTACCGGGGGCGAGGGGGCCCAGTACTTC
TRBV28	-	TRBJ2-7	16	-	CASSLNILTGSYEQYF	TGTGCCAGCAGTCTAAACATTCTGACGGGATCCTACGAGCAGTACTTC
TRBV5-1	-	TRBJ1-3	12	-	CASSLEGATIYF	TGCGCCAGCAGCTTGGAAGGGGCCACCATATATTTT
TRBV11-3	-	TRBJ1-1	17	TRBD1	CASSLGDGQAYDTEAFF	TGTGCCAGCAGCTTAGGGGACGGACAGGCCTATGATACTGAAGCTTTCTTT
TRBV4-3	-	TRBJ1-1	15	-	CASSRLGASDTEAFF	TGCGCCAGCAGCCGCTTGGGGGCTTCAGACACTGAAGCTTTCTTT
TRBV4-3	-	TRBJ1-2	18	-	CASSQDLRGSTFNYGYTF	TGCGCCAGCAGCCAAGATCTCAGGGGTTCCACCTTTAACTATGGCTACACCTTC
TRBV6-5	-	TRBJ1-6	16	-	CASSYDRTSGPSPLHF	TGTGCCAGCAGTTACGATCGGACCTCCGGACCATCACCCCTCCACTTT
TRBV4-2	-	TRBJ2-2	16	TRBD2	CASSQGFREGTGELFF	TGTGCCAGCAGCCAAGGATTTAGGGAGGGCACCGGGGAGCTGTTTTTT
TRBV2	-	TRBJ1-2	14	-	CASSDEILGKGGTF	TGTGCCAGCAGTGATGAGATCCTTGGGAAAGGGGGGACCTTC
TRBV6-6	-	TRBJ2-7	15	-	CASSENTVPPYEQYF	TGTGCCAGCAGCGAAAATACGGTGCCTCCCTACGAGCAGTACTTC
TRBV4-3	-	TRBJ2-7	14	TRBD2	CASSHQRDSYEQYF	TGCGCCAGCAGCCATCAGCGGGATTCTTACGAGCAGTACTTC